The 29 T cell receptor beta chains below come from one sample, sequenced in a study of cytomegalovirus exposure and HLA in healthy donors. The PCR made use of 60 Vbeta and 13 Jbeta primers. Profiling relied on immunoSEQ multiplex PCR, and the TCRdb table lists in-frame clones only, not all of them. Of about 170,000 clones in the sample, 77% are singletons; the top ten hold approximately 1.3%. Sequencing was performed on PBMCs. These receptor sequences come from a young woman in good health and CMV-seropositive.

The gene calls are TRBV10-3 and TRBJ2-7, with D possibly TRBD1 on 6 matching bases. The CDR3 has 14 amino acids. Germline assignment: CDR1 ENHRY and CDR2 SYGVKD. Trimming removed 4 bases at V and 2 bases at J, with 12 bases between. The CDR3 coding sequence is TGTGCCATCAGTGGTGCAGGGGTGACCTACGAGCAGTACTTC. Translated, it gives CAISGAGVTYEQYF.

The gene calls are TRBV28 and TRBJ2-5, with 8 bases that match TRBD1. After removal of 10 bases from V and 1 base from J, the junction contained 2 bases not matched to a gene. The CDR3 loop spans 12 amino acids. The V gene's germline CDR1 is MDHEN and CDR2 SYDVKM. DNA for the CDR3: TGTGCCACCGGACAGGGCCAAGAGACCCAGTACTTC. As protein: CATGQGQETQYF.

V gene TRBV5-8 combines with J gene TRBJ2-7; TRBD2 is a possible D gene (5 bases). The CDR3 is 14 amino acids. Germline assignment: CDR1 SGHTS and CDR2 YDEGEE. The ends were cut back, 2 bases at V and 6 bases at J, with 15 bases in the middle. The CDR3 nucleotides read TGTGCCAGCAGCTTTTATCGACGGGCGGGCGAGCAGTACTTC. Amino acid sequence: CASSFYRRAGEQYF.

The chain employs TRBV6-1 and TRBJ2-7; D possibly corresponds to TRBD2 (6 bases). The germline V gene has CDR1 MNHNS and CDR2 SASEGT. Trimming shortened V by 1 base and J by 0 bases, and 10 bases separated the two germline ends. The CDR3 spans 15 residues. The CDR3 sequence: CASSEGYGSSYEQYF. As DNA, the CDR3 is TGTGCCAGCAGTGAAGGGTACGGGAGCTCCTACGAGCAGTACTTC.

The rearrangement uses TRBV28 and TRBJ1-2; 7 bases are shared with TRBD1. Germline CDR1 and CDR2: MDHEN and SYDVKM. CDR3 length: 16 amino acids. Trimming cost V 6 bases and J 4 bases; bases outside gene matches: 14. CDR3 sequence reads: CASSSPSGTVIYGYTF. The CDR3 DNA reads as TGTGCCAGCAGCTCTCCCTCCGGGACAGTCATCTATGGCTACACCTTC.

The CDR3 bases are TGTGCCAGCGGGGCTAGCGAATACAATGAGCAGTTCTTC. This gives the protein CASGASEYNEQFF. V and J are TRBV28 and TRBJ2-1; the D gene is possibly TRBD2 (6 bases). The germline V gene encodes CDR1 MDHEN and CDR2 SYDVKM. Between the trimmed V and J ends, which lost 8 bases and 4 bases, there was a span of 12 bases. The CDR3 loop spans 13 amino acids.

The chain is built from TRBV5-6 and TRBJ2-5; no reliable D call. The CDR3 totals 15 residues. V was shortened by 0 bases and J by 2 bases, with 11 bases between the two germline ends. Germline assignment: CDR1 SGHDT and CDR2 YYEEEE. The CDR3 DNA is TGTGCCAGCAGCTTGGGGGTAGCCTTGCAAGAGACCCAGTACTTC. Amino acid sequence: CASSLGVALQETQYF.

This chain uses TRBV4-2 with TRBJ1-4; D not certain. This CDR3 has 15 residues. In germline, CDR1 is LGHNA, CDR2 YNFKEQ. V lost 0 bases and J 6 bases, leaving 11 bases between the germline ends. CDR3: CASSQERGPDEKLFF. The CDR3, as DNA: TGTGCCAGCAGCCAAGAGCGTGGTCCGGATGAAAAACTGTTTTTT.

The CDR3 coding sequence is TGTGCCAGTAGTAGAGGGGAGAACCAGGGGGATTGGGGAACTGAAGCTTTCTTT. Amino acids: CASSRGENQGDWGTEAFF. V and J are TRBV19 and TRBJ1-1, with TRBD1 matching 7 bases. Trimming removed 4 bases from V and 5 bases from J; junction bases left unmatched: 19. Germline-derived CDR1 and CDR2 are LNHDA and SQIVND (reference sequence). There are 18 residues in the CDR3. The full variable domain, with the rest looked up from reference TRBV19 and TRBJ1-1, is DGGITQSPKYLFRKEGQNVTLSCEQNLNHDAMYWYRQDPGQGLRLIYYSQIVNDFQKGDIAEGYSVSREKKESFPLTVTSAQKNPTAFYLCASSRGENQGDWGTEAFFGQGTRLTVV.

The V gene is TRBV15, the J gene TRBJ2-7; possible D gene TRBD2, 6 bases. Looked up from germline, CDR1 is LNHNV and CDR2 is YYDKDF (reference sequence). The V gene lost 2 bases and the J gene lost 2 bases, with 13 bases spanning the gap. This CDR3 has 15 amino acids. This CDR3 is CATSRLQEGPYEQYF. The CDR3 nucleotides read TGTGCCACCAGCAGACTACAGGAGGGCCCCTACGAGCAGTACTTC. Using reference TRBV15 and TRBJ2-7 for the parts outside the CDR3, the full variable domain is DAMVIQNPRYQVTQFGKPVTLSCSQTLNHNVMYWYQQKSSQAPKLLFHYYDKDFNNEADTPDNFQSRRPNTSFCFLDIRSPGLGDTAMYLCATSRLQEGPYEQYFGPGTRLTVT.

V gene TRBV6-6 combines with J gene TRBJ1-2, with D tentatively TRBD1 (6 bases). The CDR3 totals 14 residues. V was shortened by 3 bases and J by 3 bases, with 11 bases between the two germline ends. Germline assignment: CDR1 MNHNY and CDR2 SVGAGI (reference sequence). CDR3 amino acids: CASSYNRADYGYTF. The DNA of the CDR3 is TGTGCCAGCAGTTATAACAGGGCTGACTATGGCTACACCTTC.

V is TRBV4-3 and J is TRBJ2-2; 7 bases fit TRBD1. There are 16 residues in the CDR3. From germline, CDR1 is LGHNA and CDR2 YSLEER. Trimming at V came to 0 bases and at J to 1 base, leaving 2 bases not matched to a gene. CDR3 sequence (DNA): TGCGCCAGCAGCCAAGAGACAGGGATGAACACCGGGGAGCTGTTTTTT. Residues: CASSQETGMNTGELFF.

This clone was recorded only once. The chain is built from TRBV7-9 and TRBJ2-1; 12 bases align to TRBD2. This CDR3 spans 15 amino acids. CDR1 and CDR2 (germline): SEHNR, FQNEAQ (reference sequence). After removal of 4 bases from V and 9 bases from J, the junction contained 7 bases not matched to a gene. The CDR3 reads CASSWTSGAMGEQFF. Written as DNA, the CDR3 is TGTGCCAGCAGCTGGACTAGCGGGGCCATGGGTGAGCAGTTCTTC.

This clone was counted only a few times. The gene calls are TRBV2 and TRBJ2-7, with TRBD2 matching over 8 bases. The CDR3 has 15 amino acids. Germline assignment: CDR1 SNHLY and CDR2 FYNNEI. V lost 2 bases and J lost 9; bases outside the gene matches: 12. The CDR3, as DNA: TGTGCCAGCAGTGAAAGCCCAGCGGGAGATGGTGGGCAGTACTTC. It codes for CASSESPAGDGGQYF.

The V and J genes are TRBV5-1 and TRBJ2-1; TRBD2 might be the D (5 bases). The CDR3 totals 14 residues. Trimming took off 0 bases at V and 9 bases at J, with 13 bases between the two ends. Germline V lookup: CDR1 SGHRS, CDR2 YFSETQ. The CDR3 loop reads CASSLAFGVGEQFF. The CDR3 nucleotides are TGCGCCAGCAGCTTGGCTTTCGGGGTAGGTGAGCAGTTCTTC.

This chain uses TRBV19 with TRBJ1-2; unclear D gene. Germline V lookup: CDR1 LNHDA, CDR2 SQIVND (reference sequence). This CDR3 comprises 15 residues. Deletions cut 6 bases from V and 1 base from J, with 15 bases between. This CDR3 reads CASRPRVEINYGYTF. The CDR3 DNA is TGTGCCAGTAGGCCTCGGGTAGAAATTAACTATGGCTACACCTTC.

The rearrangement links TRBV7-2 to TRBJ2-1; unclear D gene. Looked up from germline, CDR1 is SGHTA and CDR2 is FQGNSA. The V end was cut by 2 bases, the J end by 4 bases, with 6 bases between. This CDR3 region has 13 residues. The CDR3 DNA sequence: TGTGCCAGCAGCTTAAACTTATACAATGAGCAGTTCTTC. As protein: CASSLNLYNEQFF.

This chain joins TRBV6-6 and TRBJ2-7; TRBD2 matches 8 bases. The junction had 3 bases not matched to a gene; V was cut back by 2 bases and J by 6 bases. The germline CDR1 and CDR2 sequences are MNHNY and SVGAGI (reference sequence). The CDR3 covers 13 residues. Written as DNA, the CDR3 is TGTGCCAGCAGTTACGGTAGCGGGACCGAGCAGTACTTC. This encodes CASSYGSGTEQYF.

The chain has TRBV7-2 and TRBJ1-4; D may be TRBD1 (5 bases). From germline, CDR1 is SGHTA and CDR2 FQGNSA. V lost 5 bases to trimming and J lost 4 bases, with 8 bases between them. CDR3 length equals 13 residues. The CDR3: CASSRQYNEKLFF. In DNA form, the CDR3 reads TGTGCCAGCAGCCGACAGTATAATGAAAAACTGTTTTTT.

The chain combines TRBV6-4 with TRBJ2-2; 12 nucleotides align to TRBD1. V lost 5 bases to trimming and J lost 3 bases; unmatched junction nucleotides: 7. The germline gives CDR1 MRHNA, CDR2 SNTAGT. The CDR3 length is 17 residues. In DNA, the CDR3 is TGTGCCAGCAGTCCCGGGACAGGGGGCGGGGACACCGGGGAGCTGTTTTTT. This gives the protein CASSPGTGGGDTGELFF.

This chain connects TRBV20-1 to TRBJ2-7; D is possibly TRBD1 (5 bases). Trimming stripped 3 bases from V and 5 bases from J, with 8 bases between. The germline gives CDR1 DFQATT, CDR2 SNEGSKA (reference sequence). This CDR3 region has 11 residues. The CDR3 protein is CSARGPNEQYF. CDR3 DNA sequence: TGCAGTGCTAGGGGGCCCAACGAGCAGTACTTC.

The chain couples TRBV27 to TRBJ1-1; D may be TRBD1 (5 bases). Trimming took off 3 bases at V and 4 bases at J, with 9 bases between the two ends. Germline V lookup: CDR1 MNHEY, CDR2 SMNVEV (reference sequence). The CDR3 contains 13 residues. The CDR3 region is CASSLQGSTEAFF. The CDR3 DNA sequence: TGTGCCAGCAGTTTGCAGGGCTCCACTGAAGCTTTCTTT.

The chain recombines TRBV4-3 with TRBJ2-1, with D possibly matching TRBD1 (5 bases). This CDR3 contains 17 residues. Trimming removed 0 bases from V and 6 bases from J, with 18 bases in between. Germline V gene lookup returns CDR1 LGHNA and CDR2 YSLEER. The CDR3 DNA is TGCGCCAGCAGCCAAGATAAGGGGTTACAGGTTGGCAATGAGCAGTTCTTC. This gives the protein CASSQDKGLQVGNEQFF.

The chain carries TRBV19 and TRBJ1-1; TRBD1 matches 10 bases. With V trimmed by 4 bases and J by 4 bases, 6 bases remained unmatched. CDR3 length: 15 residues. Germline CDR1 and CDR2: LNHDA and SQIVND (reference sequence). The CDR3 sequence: CASSTPGQGSTEAFF. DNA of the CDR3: TGTGCCAGTAGTACTCCGGGACAGGGGTCCACTGAAGCTTTCTTT.

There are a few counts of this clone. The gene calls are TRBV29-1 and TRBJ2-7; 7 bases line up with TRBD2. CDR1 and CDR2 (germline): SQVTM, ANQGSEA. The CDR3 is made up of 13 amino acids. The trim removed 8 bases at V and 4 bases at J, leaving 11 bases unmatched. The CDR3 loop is CSPAGGSLYEQYF. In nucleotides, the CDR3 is TGCAGCCCCGCCGGGGGGAGCCTTTACGAGCAGTACTTC.

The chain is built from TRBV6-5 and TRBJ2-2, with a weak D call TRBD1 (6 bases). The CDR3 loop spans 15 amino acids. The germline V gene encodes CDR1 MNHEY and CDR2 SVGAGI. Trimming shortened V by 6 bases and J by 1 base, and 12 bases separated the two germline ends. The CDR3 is CASSFTGLNTGELFF. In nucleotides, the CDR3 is TGTGCCAGCAGCTTTACAGGGCTGAACACCGGGGAGCTGTTTTTT.

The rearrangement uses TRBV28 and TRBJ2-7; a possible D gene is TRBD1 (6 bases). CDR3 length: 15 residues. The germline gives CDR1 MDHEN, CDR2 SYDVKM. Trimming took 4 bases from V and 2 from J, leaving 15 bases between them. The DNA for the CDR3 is TGTGCCAGCAGTTCCCACCAGGGACAAGCCTACGAGCAGTACTTC. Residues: CASSSHQGQAYEQYF.

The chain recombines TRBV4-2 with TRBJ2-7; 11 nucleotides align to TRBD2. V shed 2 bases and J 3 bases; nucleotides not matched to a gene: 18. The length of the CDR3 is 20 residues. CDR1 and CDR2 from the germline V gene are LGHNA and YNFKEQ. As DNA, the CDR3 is TGTGCCAGCAGCCAAAGGGAGGAGACTAGCGGGGCCTCCTACCTCTACGAGCAGTACTTC. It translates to CASSQREETSGASYLYEQYF.

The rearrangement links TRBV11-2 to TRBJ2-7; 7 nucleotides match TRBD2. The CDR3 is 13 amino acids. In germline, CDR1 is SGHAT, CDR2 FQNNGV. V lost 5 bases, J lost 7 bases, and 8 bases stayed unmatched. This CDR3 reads CASSRGSPGEQYF. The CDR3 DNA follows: TGTGCCAGCAGCCGCGGGAGTCCTGGGGAGCAGTACTTC.